This T cell receptor (beta chain) is drawn from a study of patients and donors after allogeneic stem cell transplantation. This clonotype is classed as medium-sized. TCRdb reprocessed the RT-PCR reads with MiXCR, giving one entry per CDR3 protein. The sample holds about 480 distinct CDR3 sequences, approximately 1.2% seen once. CDR1 SGHVS and CDR2 FQNEAQ come from the germline V gene. Trimming cost V 6 bases and J 0 bases; bases outside gene matches: 8. The CDR3 runs 16 residues. This clonotype was obtained from a human donor who was either an allogeneic HSCT recipient or a stem cell or donor lymphocyte infusion donor (not recorded which). It is not recorded whose cells these are; they may come from a transplant donor. The chain couples TRBV7-8 to TRBJ2-3; 8 bases are shared with TRBD1. Sequencing was carried out using blood, either unsorted or a sorted T cell fraction (not recorded which). CDR3 amino acids: CASSTAGQASTDTQYF. CDR3 coding DNA: TGTGCCAGCAGTACCGCGGGACAGGCTAGCACAGATACGCAGTATTTT.